One and the same sample provided the 27 T cell receptor beta chains below, sequenced in a study of shared clonotypes between healthy human individuals. The method was immunoSEQ multiplex PCR; TCRdb's version includes in-frame clones alone and lacks a portion of them. Of some 490,000 clones listed, around 73% are singletons. Sequencing input: PBMCs. These receptors all stem from a woman between 40 and 50 years old in good health. Some clones in this sample may be carry-over from other donors' samples.

As regards this clone: The sample holds other DNA sequences that translate to the same CDR3. The chain couples TRBV28 to TRBJ2-7; D possibly corresponds to TRBD2 (5 bases). The germline V gene encodes CDR1 MDHEN and CDR2 SYDVKM. The CDR3 runs to 13 residues. Between the trimmed V and J ends, which lost 2 bases and 2 bases, there was a span of 7 bases. The CDR3 reads CASSLPGTYEQYF. The CDR3 coding sequence is TGTGCCAGCAGTTTACCGGGGACCTACGAGCAGTACTTC.

This clone was counted between two and nine times. The chain carries TRBV15 and TRBJ2-7; unclear D gene. The CDR3 loop spans 17 amino acids. With 2 bases removed from V and 6 bases from J, the gap between germline ends came to 23 bases. Germline V gives CDR1 LNHNV, CDR2 YYDKDF (reference sequence). CDR3 in DNA: TGTGCCACCAGCAGAATTGGAAGGCTAGATACGTGGAGCGAGCAGTACTTC. Translating gives CATSRIGRLDTWSEQYF.

This sequence joins TRBV5-1 and TRBJ2-7, with a tentative D call TRBD2 (6 bases). This CDR3 has 13 amino acids. V was clipped by 0 bases and J by 4 bases, with 8 bases between them. Looked up from germline, CDR1 is SGHRS and CDR2 is YFSETQ. The CDR3 DNA reads as TGCGCCAGCAGCTTGGATCGGGGGTACGAGCAGTACTTC. Translation: CASSLDRGYEQYF.

Of note for this clone: This likely reflects a read error, since a far larger clone is one base away. CDR3 sequence: CAWIYPGTRGRGYGYTF. CDR3 nucleotides: TGTGCCTGGATCTATCCGGGGACCAGGGGTCGGGGCTATGGCTACACCTTC. This chain links TRBV30 with TRBJ1-2; TRBD1 is a possible D gene (6 bases). With 4 bases removed from V and 4 bases from J, the gap between germline ends came to 25 bases. The CDR3 is 17 amino acids. Germline assignment: CDR1 GTSNPN and CDR2 SVGIG (reference sequence).

This chain uses TRBV28 with TRBJ1-2; D gene ambiguous. V gave up 7 bases and J gave up 8 bases, with 23 bases separating them. The germline CDR1 and CDR2 sequences are MDHEN and SYDVKM. The CDR3 contains 15 residues. CDR3 residues: CASTEEAARTRGYTF. The CDR3 nucleotides read TGTGCCAGCACCGAGGAGGCGGCTAGGACTCGGGGCTACACCTTC.

Note on this clone: A read error is likely, as this CDR3 ends without the conserved phenylalanine or tryptophan. Within the sample, other DNA sequences also encode this same CDR3. J is TRBJ2-7 and V is TRBV30; D call uncertain. Per germline, CDR1 GTSNPN and CDR2 SVGIG (reference sequence). The CDR3 is 12 amino acids. In DNA form, the CDR3 reads TGTGCCTTCACCGCCGCCGGCTACGAACAGTACTCC. As protein: CAFTAAGYEQYS.

The V gene is TRBV30, the J gene TRBJ2-3; 7 nucleotides align to TRBD2. J was trimmed by 4 bases and V by 3 bases; bases with no gene match: 10. The CDR3 is made up of 15 amino acids. Germline-derived CDR1 and CDR2 are GTSNPN and SVGIG (reference sequence). CDR3 amino acids: CAWSRGGFSADTQYF. The CDR3 nucleotides read TGTGCCTGGAGCCGCGGGGGTTTTTCCGCAGATACGCAGTATTTT.

V and J are TRBV2 and TRBJ2-3, with D unclear. This CDR3 comprises 14 residues. Between the trimmed V and J ends, which lost 8 bases and 0 bases, there was a span of 12 bases. Germline V gene data show CDR1 as SNHLY and CDR2 as FYNNEI. CDR3 in amino acids: CASHWLSSTDTQYF. CDR3 DNA: TGTGCCAGCCACTGGCTATCTAGCACAGATACGCAGTATTTT.

V and J are TRBV11-2 and TRBJ2-1; D unclear. The CDR3 is 13 amino acids. Germline values: CDR1 SGHAT, CDR2 FQNNGV. Between the trimmed V and J ends, which lost 5 bases and 6 bases, there was a span of 11 bases. The CDR3 sequence is CASSPPLGNEQFF. The DNA of the CDR3 is TGTGCCAGCAGCCCGCCCCTGGGCAATGAGCAGTTCTTC.

For this clone: Other DNA sequences within the sample encode an identical CDR3. The chain joins TRBV27 to TRBJ1-2; unclear D gene. The V end was cut by 6 bases, the J end by 3 bases, with 8 bases between. CDR1 and CDR2 from the germline V gene are MNHEY and SMNVEV (reference sequence). The CDR3 is 12 amino acids. The CDR3 loop reads CASRREDYGYTF. For the CDR3, the DNA is TGTGCCAGCAGAAGGGAGGACTATGGCTACACCTTC.

This chain connects TRBV28 to TRBJ1-2; no definite D call. V lost 5 bases to trimming and J lost 8 bases, with 15 bases between them. CDR3 size: 13 residues. Germline V gene data show CDR1 as MDHEN and CDR2 as SYDVKM. The CDR3 spells CASSPHPVGGYTF. CDR3 DNA: TGTGCCAGCAGTCCCCATCCGGTGGGGGGCTACACCTTC.

For this clone: It differs at one base from a far larger clone, so likely a read error. This same CDR3 is encoded by further DNA sequences in the sample. The chain joins TRBV6-1 to TRBJ2-7, with 11 bases that match TRBD1. CDR1 and CDR2 (germline): MNHNS, SASEGT. V was clipped by 3 bases and J by 5 bases; unmatched bases: 6. The CDR3 covers 15 residues. The DNA for the CDR3 is TGTGCCAGCAGTGAGAGTGGGACAGGGGGTAACGAGCAGTACTTC. It specifies CASSESGTGGNEQYF.

This rearrangement joins TRBV4-3 to TRBJ2-5, with D maybe TRBD2 (6 bases). The DNA end favors TRBJ2-7, so the J call may be wrong. This CDR3 has 16 residues. Looked up from germline, CDR1 is LGHNA and CDR2 is YSLEER. Here the CDR3 DNA reads TGCGCCAGCAGCCAAGATTGGGGGGAAGGCGGCCACGAGCAGTACTTC. The encoded protein is CASSQDWGEGGHEQYF.

The rearrangement joins TRBV4-2 to TRBJ1-3; D remains ambiguous. This CDR3 contains 15 residues. V lost 6 bases to trimming and J lost 7 bases, with 19 bases between them. CDR1 is LGHNA, CDR2 YNFKEQ, per germline. The CDR3 coding sequence is TGTGCCAGCAGAGCCTACGTAAGCACGTCGAACACCATATATTTT. The encoded protein is CASRAYVSTSNTIYF.

V gene TRBV10-3 combines with J gene TRBJ2-1; perhaps TRBD2 as D (5 bases). Between the trimmed V and J ends, which lost 4 bases and 8 bases, there was a span of 15 bases. The CDR3 has 14 amino acids. Germline V lookup: CDR1 ENHRY, CDR2 SYGVKD. In nucleotides, the CDR3 is TGTGCCATCAGTGCGGTAGCGCCTTCTGATGAGCAGTTCTTC. This codes for CAISAVAPSDEQFF.

A note on this clone: Since a far larger clone is one base different, this is likely a read error. The chain carries TRBV30 and TRBJ1-2, with TRBD1 as a possible D gene (5 bases). The V end was cut by 7 bases, the J end by 6 bases, with 15 bases between. The CDR3 spans 12 residues. CDR1 and CDR2 from the germline V gene are GTSNPN and SVGIG (reference sequence). The CDR3 loop is CAFARDSHGYTF. The CDR3 nucleotides are TGTGCCTTTGCCCGGGACTCCCATGGCTACACCTTC.

V and J are TRBV6-4 and TRBJ1-1; no firm D call. This CDR3 is 14 amino acids long. Germline V CDR1 and CDR2: MRHNA, SNTAGT. Trimming pared 3 bases from V and 4 bases from J, leaving 12 bases between. The CDR3 is CASSEHGMVTEAFF. In nucleotides, the CDR3 is TGTGCCAGCAGTGAGCACGGAATGGTCACTGAAGCTTTCTTT.

This clone was recorded many times. DNA of the CDR3: TGTGCCAGCACCGACAGGGATAGCGAGCAGTACTTC. Translating gives CASTDRDSEQYF. The chain employs TRBV28 and TRBJ2-7, with 7 bases lining up with TRBD1. V lost 7 bases to trimming and J lost 6 bases; unmatched junction nucleotides: 6. The CDR3 spans 12 residues. Germline V gene sequence: CDR1 MDHEN, CDR2 SYDVKM. The full variable domain, rest sourced from reference TRBV28 and TRBJ2-7, is DVKVTQSSRYLVKRTGEKVFLECVQDMDHENMFWYRQDPGLGLRLIYFSYDVKMKEKGDIPEGYSVSREKKERFSLILESASTNQTSMYLCASTDRDSEQYFGPGTRLTVT.

The genes are TRBV29-1 and TRBJ2-7; TRBD2 might be the D (6 bases). V was cut by 1 base and J by 3 bases, with 22 bases left in between. This CDR3 spans 17 amino acids. The germline V gene has CDR1 SQVTM and CDR2 ANQGSEA. The CDR3 region is CSVEVLNPGGSFYEQYF. The CDR3 DNA reads as TGCAGCGTTGAAGTCCTAAACCCAGGAGGGTCTTTCTACGAGCAGTACTTC.

In its sample, this clone was seen a few times. The chain's CDR3 is CASSLTGEPGGGYEQYF. Written as DNA, the CDR3 is TGTGCCAGCAGCTTAACCGGGGAGCCGGGAGGGGGCTACGAGCAGTACTTC. The J gene is TRBJ2-7, the V gene TRBV7-8, with 8 bases that match TRBD2. There are 17 residues in the CDR3. After removal of 2 bases from V and 3 bases from J, the junction contained 12 bases not matched to a gene. CDR1 and CDR2 from the germline V gene are SGHVS and FQNEAQ.

This clone was counted a few times. The gene calls are TRBV27 and TRBJ1-4, with D possibly matching TRBD1 (6 bases). The V end was cut by 7 bases, the J end by 0 bases, with 12 bases between. The length of the CDR3 is 15 residues. CDR1 and CDR2 from the germline V gene are MNHEY and SMNVEV (reference sequence). CDR3 region: CASKDRPSTNEKLFF. For the CDR3, the DNA is TGTGCCAGCAAGGACAGACCTTCAACTAATGAAAAACTGTTTTTT.

The chain carries TRBV28 and TRBJ1-2, with unresolved D. V lost 3 bases to trimming and J lost 7 bases, with 9 bases between them. The CDR3 runs 12 residues. Germline-derived CDR1 and CDR2 are MDHEN and SYDVKM. CDR3 DNA sequence: TGTGCCAGCAGTTTCGTTAGGGTTGGCTACACCTTC. Its translation is CASSFVRVGYTF.

This clone was seen only a few times. The V gene is TRBV30, the J gene TRBJ2-5; D not certain. The length of the CDR3 is 13 residues. CDR1 and CDR2 from the germline V gene are GTSNPN and SVGIG (reference sequence). V lost 2 bases and J lost 2, with 9 bases in between. CDR3 nucleotide sequence: TGTGCCTGGAGTAGGGTCTTGCAAGAGACCCAGTACTTC. Translation: CAWSRVLQETQYF.

The chain uses TRBV30 and TRBJ1-5, with D possibly TRBD1 on 5 matching bases. The CDR3 contains 13 residues. In germline, CDR1 is GTSNPN, CDR2 SVGIG (reference sequence). V was shortened by 2 bases and J by 5 bases, with 10 bases between the two germline ends. CDR3 amino acids: CAWSRGEHQPQHF. CDR3 DNA sequence: TGTGCCTGGAGTAGAGGGGAGCATCAGCCCCAGCATTTT.

The rearrangement uses TRBV18 and TRBJ2-1, with 8 nucleotides matching TRBD2. The germline V gene has CDR1 KGHSH and CDR2 LQKENI. The CDR3 is made up of 14 amino acids. V shed 4 bases, J shed 6 bases, and the junction held 5 bases outside the gene matches. This chain's CDR3 is CASSLTSDSNEQFF. The CDR3 DNA is TGTGCCAGCTCACTGACTAGCGATTCCAATGAGCAGTTCTTC.

This clone was counted once. This sequence joins TRBV2 and TRBJ2-5, with 10 bases lining up with TRBD2. J was trimmed by 3 bases and V by 7 bases; bases with no gene match: 8. The CDR3 runs 15 residues. Germline V lookup: CDR1 SNHLY, CDR2 FYNNEI. Here the CDR3 reads CASTRGLAGEETQYF. In DNA form, the CDR3 reads TGTGCCAGCACTAGGGGCCTAGCGGGAGAAGAGACCCAGTACTTC.

The rearrangement joins TRBV30 to TRBJ2-3, with TRBD2 matching 8 bases. This CDR3 region has 21 residues. The germline gives CDR1 GTSNPN, CDR2 SVGIG (reference sequence). V shed 3 bases, J shed 2 bases, and the junction held 25 bases outside the gene matches. CDR3 sequence: CAWRPRGGLAGRKPFTDTQYF. The CDR3 DNA is TGTGCCTGGAGACCCCGGGGCGGTCTAGCGGGCCGCAAGCCCTTCACAGATACGCAGTATTTT.